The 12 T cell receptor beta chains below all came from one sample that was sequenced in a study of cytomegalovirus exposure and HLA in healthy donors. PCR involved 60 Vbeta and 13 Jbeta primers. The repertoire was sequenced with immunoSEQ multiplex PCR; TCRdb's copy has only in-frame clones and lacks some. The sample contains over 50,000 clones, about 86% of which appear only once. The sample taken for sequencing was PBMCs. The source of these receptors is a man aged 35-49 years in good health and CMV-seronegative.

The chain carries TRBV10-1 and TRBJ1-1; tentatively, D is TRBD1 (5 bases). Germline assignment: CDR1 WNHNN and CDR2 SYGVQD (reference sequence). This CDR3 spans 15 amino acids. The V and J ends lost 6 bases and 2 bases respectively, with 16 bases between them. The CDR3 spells CASSQTGTSNTEAFF. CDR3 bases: TGCGCCAGCAGCCAAACCGGGACTTCTAACACTGAAGCTTTCTTT.

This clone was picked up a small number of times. Written as DNA, the CDR3 is TGCGCCAGCACCACAAACTCTGGGGCCAACGTCCTGACTTTC. This sequence encodes CASTTNSGANVLTF. This sequence joins TRBV5-1 and TRBJ2-6; unclear D gene. The ends were cut back, 6 bases at V and 0 bases at J, with 7 bases in the middle. Germline CDR1 reads SGHRS; CDR2 reads YFSETQ. CDR3 length: 14 residues.

CDR3 in amino acids: CAWSQFTGAEGEKLFF. The CDR3 coding sequence is TGTGCCTGGAGCCAGTTCACAGGGGCGGAGGGAGAAAAACTGTTTTTT. The chain links TRBV30 to TRBJ1-4; 7 bases fit TRBD1. The V gene's germline CDR1 is GTSNPN and CDR2 SVGIG (reference sequence). Unmatched junction bases numbered 15, after V lost 3 bases and J lost 8 bases. CDR3 length equals 16 residues.

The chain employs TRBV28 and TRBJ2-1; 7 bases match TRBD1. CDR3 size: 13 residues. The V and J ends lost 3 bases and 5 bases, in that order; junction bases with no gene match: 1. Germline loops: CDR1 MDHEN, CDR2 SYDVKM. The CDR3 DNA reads TGTGCCAGCAGTTTTACAGGGGACAATGAGCAGTTCTTC. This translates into CASSFTGDNEQFF.

CDR3 protein: CASSGGAEAFF. The CDR3 DNA follows: TGCGCCAGCAGTGGGGGGGCTGAAGCTTTCTTT. The chain recombines TRBV10-1 with TRBJ1-1, with TRBD1 as a possible D gene (5 bases). The V end lost 4 bases, the J end lost 6 bases, and 6 bases lay between the germline ends. This CDR3 has 11 amino acids. CDR1 WNHNN and CDR2 SYGVQD come from the germline V gene (reference sequence).

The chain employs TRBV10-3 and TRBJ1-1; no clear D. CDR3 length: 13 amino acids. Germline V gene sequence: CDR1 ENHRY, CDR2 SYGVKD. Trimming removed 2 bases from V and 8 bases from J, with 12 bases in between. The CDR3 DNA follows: TGTGCCATCAGTGAGGATCCCGTGAGCGAAGCTTTCTTT. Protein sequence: CAISEDPVSEAFF.

The CDR3 loop reads CASSQTTGGEYWAFF. CDR3 sequence (DNA): TGTGCCAGCAGCCAGACGACAGGGGGCGAATATTGGGCTTTCTTT. The chain recombines TRBV4-2 with TRBJ1-1, with TRBD1 matching over 10 bases. J gave up 11 bases and V 3 bases, and 12 bases lay outside the gene matches. Germline assignment: CDR1 LGHNA and CDR2 YNFKEQ. The CDR3 covers 15 residues.

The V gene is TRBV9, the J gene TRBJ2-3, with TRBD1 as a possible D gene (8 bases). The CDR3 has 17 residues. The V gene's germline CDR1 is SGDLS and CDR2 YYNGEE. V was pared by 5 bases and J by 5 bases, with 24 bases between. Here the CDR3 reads CASSPEGTGRGGDTQYF. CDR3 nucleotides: TGTGCCAGCAGTCCAGAAGGGACAGGTAGGGGGGGAGATACGCAGTATTTT.

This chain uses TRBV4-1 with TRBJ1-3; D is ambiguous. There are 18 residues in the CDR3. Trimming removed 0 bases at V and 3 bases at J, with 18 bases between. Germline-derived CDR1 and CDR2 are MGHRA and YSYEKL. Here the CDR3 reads CASSQEQSLGASGNTIYF. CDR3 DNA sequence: TGCGCCAGCAGCCAAGAGCAAAGCCTGGGAGCTAGTGGAAACACCATATATTTT.

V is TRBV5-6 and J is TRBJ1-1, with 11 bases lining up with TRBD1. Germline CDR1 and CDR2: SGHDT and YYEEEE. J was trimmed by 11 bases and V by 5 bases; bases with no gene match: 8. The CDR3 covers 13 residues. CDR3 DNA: TGTGCCAGCAGATTGCGGACAGGGGGCATCGCTTTCTTT. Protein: CASRLRTGGIAFF.

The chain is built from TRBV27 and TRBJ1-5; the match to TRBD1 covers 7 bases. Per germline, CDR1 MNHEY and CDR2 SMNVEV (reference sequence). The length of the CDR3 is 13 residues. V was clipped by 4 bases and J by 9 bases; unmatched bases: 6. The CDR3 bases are TGTGCCAGCAGTTCCTCGACAGGGATGCCCCAGCATTTT. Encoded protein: CASSSSTGMPQHF.

CDR3 sequence reads: CAIRGDRAIYGYTF. In DNA form, the CDR3 reads TGTGCCATCAGGGGAGACAGGGCGATCTATGGCTACACCTTC. The chain couples TRBV10-3 to TRBJ1-2; 7 bases are shared with TRBD1. Germline CDR1 is ENHRY and CDR2 is SYGVKD. Losses at the gene ends were 6 bases for V and 4 bases for J; bases not matched to a gene: 8. CDR3 length: 14 residues.